There are a few counts of the clone carrying this TCR beta chain. The antigen remains undetermined. 60 Vbeta and 13 Jbeta primers were used in PCR. Libraries were prepared by immunoSEQ multiplex PCR; TCRdb keeps only in-frame clonotypes and omits some of them. The sample has 110,000 to 150,000 clones; approximately 80% are singletons. The data stem from a study of cytomegalovirus exposure and HLA in healthy donors. Notes on the study in general: Analysis was performed later, and it showed HLA-associated TCR beta chains to be more clonally expanded than equally common others. In a later analysis, donors in an Asian-associated ancestry cluster reportedly had fewer N-insertions in productive TCRs than the cohort mean.

V was clipped by 3 bases and J by 4 bases; unmatched bases: 5. CDR1 is SGHTA, CDR2 FQGNSA, per germline. The CDR3 runs to 17 residues. The TCR originated in a young woman in good health and CMV-seropositive. The sample taken for sequencing was PBMCs. The rearrangement joins TRBV7-2 to TRBJ2-2; TRBD2 matches at 13 bases. CDR3 bases: TGTGCCAGCAGCTTTTCTGGACTAGCGGGGGCCACCGGGGAGCTGTTTTTT. This gives the protein CASSFSGLAGATGELFF.